This TCR beta chain was recovered during a study of OX40 agonist ivuxolimab in advanced cancers. Clones were read by immunoSEQ multiplex PCR, and TCRdb kept only the in-frame ones, dropping some. Here the sample spans tens of thousands of clones, around 80% being singletons. The CDR3 runs 15 residues. Per the germline V gene, CDR1 is WNHNN and CDR2 is SYGVQD (reference sequence). V lost 6 bases and J lost 8; bases outside the gene matches: 15. This sequence originates from an adult with an advanced solid tumor such as melanoma, head and neck, liver or kidney cancer. The material sequenced was CD4+ or CD8+ T cells sorted from blood, taken in a trial of the OX40 agonist ivuxolimab. The J gene is TRBJ1-2, the V gene TRBV10-1; TRBD1 matches at 7 bases. The CDR3 sequence: CASRDLQGLVMGYTF. In DNA, the CDR3 is TGCGCCAGCAGGGATTTACAGGGGCTGGTTATGGGCTACACCTTC.